These T cell receptor beta chains were read from a single sample in a study of blood T cell repertoires in COVID-19. Sequencing used immunoSEQ multiplex PCR; TCRdb keeps in-frame clones, though not all of them. The sample has about 200,000 clones; approximately 91% are singletons. The sequenced sample was peripheral blood. These receptors came from a woman aged 40 to 50 with acute or convalescent COVID-19. The CDR3 runs from the conserved cysteine through the conserved F or W. The order of the fields is V gene, J gene, D gene, CDR3 length, clone size, CDR3 protein, CDR3 DNA. D genes are given only for firm matches. Expanded clones get a size class; other rows say once, few or many, or leave the size out.

>TRBV19|TRBJ2-1|TRBD2|19|-
CASSSLGLAGVISYNEQFF
TGTGCCAGTAGCTCCTTGGGACTAGCGGGGGTAATCTCCTACAATGAGCAGTTCTTC
>TRBV19|TRBJ2-5|TRBD1|14|-
CASMRQGAIETQYF
TGTGCCAGTATGAGACAGGGGGCGATAGAGACCCAGTACTTC
>TRBV12-5|TRBJ2-1|-|16|-
CASVQGGWSSYNEQFF
TGTGCTAGTGTGCAGGGAGGATGGAGCTCCTACAATGAGCAGTTCTTC
>TRBV7-9|TRBJ2-1|-|15|once
CASSLSRSSYNEQFF
TGTGCCAGCAGCTTAAGCCGTAGCTCCTACAATGAGCAGTTCTTC
>TRBV11-2|TRBJ1-1|TRBD1|13|-
CASSLGDRGLSFF
TGTGCCAGCAGCTTGGGGGACAGGGGGCTTTCTTTCTTT
>TRBV5-6|TRBJ1-2|-|14|-
CASSLGGSNYGYTF
TGTGCCAGCAGCTTGGGGGGCAGTAACTATGGCTACACCTTC
>TRBV12-3/TRBV12-4|TRBJ1-1|-|13|-
CASSLREDTEAFF
TGTGCCAGCAGTTTAAGGGAGGACACTGAAGCTTTCTTT
>TRBV4-1|TRBJ1-1|TRBD1|14|-
CASSQVMLGQQAFF
TGCGCCAGCAGCCAAGTAATGTTGGGACAGCAAGCTTTCTTT
>TRBV7-2|TRBJ2-3|TRBD2|15|-
CASIGTSAFLDTQYF
TGTGCCAGCATCGGAACTAGCGCATTCCTGGATACGCAGTATTTT
>TRBV2|TRBJ1-5|-|13|once
CASTYERNQPQHF
TGTGCCAGCACCTACGAGCGTAATCAGCCCCAGCATTTT
>TRBV27|TRBJ1-5|-|12|few
CASSFFGEPQHF
TGTGCCAGCAGTTTCTTCGGGGAGCCCCAGCATTTT
>TRBV21-1|TRBJ2-3|-|14|-
CATKGQGFLDTQYF
TGTGCCACCAAAGGACAGGGATTTTTAGATACGCAGTATTTT
>TRBV7-6|TRBJ2-1|TRBD2|15|-
CASSLGSTSRNEQFF
TGTGCCAGCAGCTTAGGGTCGACTAGCCGGAATGAGCAGTTCTTC
>TRBV2|TRBJ2-3|TRBD1|16|once
CASSALPKGATDTQYF
TGTGCCAGCAGCGCCCTTCCCAAGGGGGCAACAGATACGCAGTATTTT
>TRBV6-5|TRBJ1-5|-|12|-
CAEGVGNQPQHF
TGTGCCGAGGGGGTTGGCAATCAGCCCCAGCATTTT
>TRBV6-5|TRBJ1-2|-|15|-
CASRQEAGGGYGYTF
TGTGCCAGCAGGCAGGAAGCCGGGGGAGGCTATGGCTACACCTTC